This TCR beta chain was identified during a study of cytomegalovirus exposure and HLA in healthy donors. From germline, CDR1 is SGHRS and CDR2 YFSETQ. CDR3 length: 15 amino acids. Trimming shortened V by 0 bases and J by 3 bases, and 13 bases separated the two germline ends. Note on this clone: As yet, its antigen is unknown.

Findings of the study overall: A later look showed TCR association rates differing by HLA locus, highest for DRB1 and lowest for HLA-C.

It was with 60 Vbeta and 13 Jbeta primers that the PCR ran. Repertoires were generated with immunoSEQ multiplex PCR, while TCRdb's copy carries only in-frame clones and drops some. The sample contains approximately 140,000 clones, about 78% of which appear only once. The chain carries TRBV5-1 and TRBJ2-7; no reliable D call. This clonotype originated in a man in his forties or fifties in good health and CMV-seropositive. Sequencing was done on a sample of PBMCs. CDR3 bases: TGCGCCAGCAGCTTGGGTTGGGCACAGCTCTACGAGCAGTACTTC. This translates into CASSLGWAQLYEQYF.